The 22 T cell receptor beta chains listed next were all sequenced from one sample in a study of blood T cell repertoires in COVID-19. Produced via immunoSEQ multiplex PCR; TCRdb's table is partial and in-frame only. The repertoire has a few hundred thousand clones, roughly 89% of them found once; the top ten carry less than 3.5%. The sample was PBMCs or T cells enriched from blood (not recorded which). The receptors shown here come from a woman aged 45 to 65 who had been exposed to COVID-19.

The chain has TRBV10-3 and TRBJ2-2; the match to TRBD2 covers 11 bases. The CDR3 is 18 amino acids. V lost 8 bases, J lost 0 bases, and 11 bases stayed unmatched. Germline V gene sequence: CDR1 ENHRY, CDR2 SYGVKD. In DNA form, the CDR3 reads TGTGCCATCCGGGGTTCTACTAGCGGGGGAACGAACACCGGGGAGCTGTTTTTT. This codes for CAIRGSTSGGTNTGELFF.

This rearrangement joins TRBV5-8 to TRBJ2-7, with 10 positions matching TRBD1. This CDR3 is built from 14 residues. Germline V gene lookup returns CDR1 SGHTS and CDR2 YDEGEE. The J segment lost 3 bases and the V segment lost 4 bases, leaving 4 bases of the junction unmatched. The CDR3 coding sequence is TGTGCCAGCAGCAGGGGACAGGGGATCTACGAGCAGTACTTC. Residues: CASSRGQGIYEQYF.

This sequence joins TRBV7-9 and TRBJ2-7; weak D call: TRBD2 (6 bases). Trimming shortened V by 5 bases and J by 7 bases, and 12 bases separated the two germline ends. This CDR3 is 12 amino acids long. Germline V CDR1 and CDR2: SEHNR, FQNEAQ (reference sequence). CDR3 region: CASSTYGGEQYF. DNA of the CDR3: TGTGCCAGCAGCACTTACGGGGGAGAGCAGTACTTC. The variable domain in full, with the rest retrieved from reference TRBV7-9 and TRBJ2-7, is DTGVSQNPRHKITKRGQNVTFRCDPISEHNRLYWYRQTLGQGPEFLTYFQNEAQLEKSRLLSDRFSAERPKGSFSTLEIQRTEQGDSAMYLCASSTYGGEQYFGPGTRLTVT.

The V gene is TRBV7-8, the J gene TRBJ2-3; 11 bases align to TRBD2. The CDR3 loop spans 15 amino acids. Germline V gene lookup returns CDR1 SGHVS and CDR2 FQNEAQ. V lost 3 bases, J lost 5 bases, and 4 bases stayed unmatched. The CDR3 loop is CASSLVAGGRDTQYF. CDR3 coding DNA: TGTGCCAGCAGCTTGGTAGCGGGGGGGCGAGATACGCAGTATTTT.

The rearrangement links TRBV20-1 to TRBJ1-1, with D possibly matching TRBD1 (5 bases). The CDR3 extends over 11 amino acids. V lost 2 bases, J lost 7 bases, and 8 bases lay in between. The V gene's germline CDR1 is DFQATT and CDR2 SNEGSKA (reference sequence). The CDR3 protein is CSARQGREAFF. CDR3 coding DNA: TGCAGTGCTAGACAGGGCCGTGAAGCTTTCTTT.

This clone was seen only a few times. The gene calls are TRBV7-6 and TRBJ1-3, with D uncertain. Trimming pared 1 base from V and 0 bases from J, leaving 10 bases between. This CDR3 region has 16 residues. CDR1 is SGHVS, CDR2 FNYEAQ, per germline. CDR3 DNA sequence: TGTGCCAGCAGCTTAGGTCCCGGGGTCTCTGGAAACACCATATATTTT. Translation: CASSLGPGVSGNTIYF.

The chain carries TRBV3-1 (or the pseudogene TRBV3-2) and TRBJ2-7, with D perhaps TRBD2 (5 bases). The V and J ends lost 3 bases and 0 bases respectively, with 15 bases between them. The CDR3 is 16 residues long. CDR1 is LGHDT, CDR2 YNNKEL, per germline (reference sequence). The DNA of the CDR3 is TGTGCCAGCAGCCAGACCTCGGGGTACTACTCCTACGAGCAGTACTTC. Translating it yields CASSQTSGYYSYEQYF.

The rearrangement links TRBV6-1 to TRBJ2-1; 8 bases map to TRBD2. The CDR3 loop spans 16 amino acids. From germline, CDR1 is MNHNS and CDR2 SASEGT. V lost 4 bases to trimming and J lost 2 bases; unmatched junction nucleotides: 7. CDR3 loop: CASSAYGGAPYNEQFF. The CDR3 coding sequence is TGTGCCAGCAGTGCATACGGGGGGGCCCCCTACAATGAGCAGTTCTTC.

This chain connects TRBV5-5 to TRBJ1-5; D not certain. Germline loops: CDR1 SGHKS, CDR2 YYEKEE (reference sequence). Deletions cut 4 bases from V and 9 bases from J, with 14 bases between. CDR3 length: 13 amino acids. CDR3 DNA: TGTGCCAGCAGCCCCGACACAAGACGGCCCCAGCATTTT. It is translated as CASSPDTRRPQHF.

The DNA of the CDR3 is TGTGCCAGCAGCTCCGGGACAGGGGGAACTAGGAGCTCCTACAATGAGCAGTTCTTC. Its protein product is CASSSGTGGTRSSYNEQFF. The rearrangement uses TRBV3-1 (or the pseudogene TRBV3-2) and TRBJ2-1; 11 bases are a match to TRBD1. J was trimmed by 0 bases and V by 5 bases; bases with no gene match: 12. The CDR3 has 19 amino acids. Germline values: CDR1 LGHDT, CDR2 YNNKEL (reference sequence).

J is TRBJ2-5 and V is TRBV14, with 7 bases matching TRBD1. The CDR3 sequence is 14 residues long. J lost 4 bases, V lost 7 bases, and 9 bases had no gene match. Germline values: CDR1 SGHDN, CDR2 FVKESK. The CDR3 is CASNEQGLGETQYF. In DNA form, the CDR3 reads TGTGCCAGCAACGAACAGGGGTTGGGAGAGACCCAGTACTTC.

V gene TRBV30 combines with J gene TRBJ2-1, with TRBD2 identical over 13 bases. The CDR3 length is 16 residues. Germline V gives CDR1 GTSNPN, CDR2 SVGIG (reference sequence). The J segment lost 3 bases and the V segment lost 3 bases, leaving 5 bases of the junction unmatched. The CDR3, as DNA: TGTGCCTGGAGCACCCGGACTAGCGGGGGCTACAATGAGCAGTTCTTC. This encodes CAWSTRTSGGYNEQFF.

This clone has just one count. This chain joins TRBV7-9 and TRBJ2-1, with 14 positions matching TRBD2. CDR1 is SEHNR and CDR2 is FQNEAQ in the germline V gene (reference sequence). CDR3 length equals 18 residues. Trimming took 7 bases from V and 0 from J; bases not matched to a gene: 8. CDR3 loop: CASNQGTSGGGSYNEQFF. In DNA form, the CDR3 reads TGTGCCAGCAACCAAGGGACTAGCGGGGGAGGCTCCTACAATGAGCAGTTCTTC.

V usage is TRBV28 and J usage is TRBJ1-2; a weak D match, TRBD1 (6 bases). Germline-derived CDR1 and CDR2 are MDHEN and SYDVKM. V lost 3 bases to trimming and J lost 8 bases, with 10 bases between them. The length of the CDR3 is 12 residues. The CDR3 region is CASSFTGIGYTF. The CDR3 bases are TGTGCCAGCAGTTTCACAGGGATCGGCTACACCTTC.

This chain links TRBV6-5 with TRBJ1-1; D is possibly TRBD1 (6 bases). The germline V gene encodes CDR1 MNHEY and CDR2 SVGAGI. The CDR3 loop spans 14 amino acids. V lost 2 bases, J lost 0 bases, and 7 bases lay in between. The CDR3 sequence is CASSYGTMNTEAFF. The CDR3 nucleotides are TGTGCCAGCAGTTACGGGACAATGAACACTGAAGCTTTCTTT.

CDR3 bases: TGTGCCAGCAGTTCCAACAGGGGGACTGAAGCTTTCTTT. It encodes CASSSNRGTEAFF. The chain employs TRBV12-3 or TRBV12-4 and TRBJ1-1; 8 bases align to TRBD1. The CDR3 length is 13 residues. The V segment lost 4 bases and the J segment 5 bases; nucleotides outside the gene matches: 3.

This clone was detected a few times. V gene TRBV6-5 combines with J gene TRBJ1-2; 9 positions match TRBD1. This CDR3 region has 13 residues. The J segment lost 7 bases and the V segment lost 6 bases, leaving 6 bases of the junction unmatched. Germline loops: CDR1 MNHEY, CDR2 SVGAGI. DNA of the CDR3: TGTGCCAGCAGCCCGGGACAGGGCGGTGGCTACACCTTC. Translation gives CASSPGQGGGYTF.

This clone was counted between two and nine times. The junction differs from germline at one of its ends, possibly a read error. This chain links TRBV28 with TRBJ1-5; 9 nucleotides agree with TRBD1. CDR1 and CDR2 (germline): MDHEN, SYDVKM. This CDR3 is built from 15 residues. CDR3 loop: CASSPYTGGNQPQHF. CDR3 DNA sequence: TGTGCCAGCAGCCCATATACAGGGGGCAACCAGCCCCAGCATTTT.

The V gene is TRBV20-1, the J gene TRBJ1-1; tentatively, D is TRBD1 (5 bases). This CDR3 is 15 amino acids long. The germline V and J ends were trimmed by 5 bases and 0 bases, with 16 bases remaining between them. Germline V CDR1 and CDR2: DFQATT, SNEGSKA (reference sequence). As DNA, the CDR3 is TGCAGTGCTGGTGTACTCGGACACTTGAACACTGAAGCTTTCTTT. It specifies CSAGVLGHLNTEAFF.

There are a few counts of this clone. V and J are TRBV10-3 and TRBJ2-7; TRBD2 agrees at 13 bases. Germline-derived CDR1 and CDR2 are ENHRY and SYGVKD. The CDR3 is made up of 16 amino acids. V was clipped by 6 bases and J by 5 bases; unmatched bases: 10. Here the CDR3 reads CAISRTSGGPSDEQYF. CDR3 in DNA: TGTGCCATCAGCCGGACTAGCGGGGGCCCTAGCGACGAGCAGTACTTC.

The table lists this clone with a count of one. J is TRBJ2-5 and V is TRBV7-6, with 7 bases that match TRBD2. The CDR3 length is 17 residues. After removal of 3 bases from V and 0 bases from J, the junction contained 10 bases not matched to a gene. Germline loops: CDR1 SGHVS, CDR2 FNYEAQ. Here the CDR3 DNA reads TGTGCCAGCAGCTTGGGGGTACTAGCGAGGGACCAAGAGACCCAGTACTTC. Translated, it gives CASSLGVLARDQETQYF.

The chain combines TRBV28 with TRBJ2-7; TRBD1 agrees at 8 bases. The J segment lost 6 bases and the V segment lost 5 bases, leaving 6 bases of the junction unmatched. Germline values: CDR1 MDHEN, CDR2 SYDVKM. This CDR3 has 13 residues. The CDR3 sequence: CASSRGQGGEQYF. CDR3 nucleotides: TGTGCCAGCAGTCGCGGACAGGGAGGCGAGCAGTACTTC.